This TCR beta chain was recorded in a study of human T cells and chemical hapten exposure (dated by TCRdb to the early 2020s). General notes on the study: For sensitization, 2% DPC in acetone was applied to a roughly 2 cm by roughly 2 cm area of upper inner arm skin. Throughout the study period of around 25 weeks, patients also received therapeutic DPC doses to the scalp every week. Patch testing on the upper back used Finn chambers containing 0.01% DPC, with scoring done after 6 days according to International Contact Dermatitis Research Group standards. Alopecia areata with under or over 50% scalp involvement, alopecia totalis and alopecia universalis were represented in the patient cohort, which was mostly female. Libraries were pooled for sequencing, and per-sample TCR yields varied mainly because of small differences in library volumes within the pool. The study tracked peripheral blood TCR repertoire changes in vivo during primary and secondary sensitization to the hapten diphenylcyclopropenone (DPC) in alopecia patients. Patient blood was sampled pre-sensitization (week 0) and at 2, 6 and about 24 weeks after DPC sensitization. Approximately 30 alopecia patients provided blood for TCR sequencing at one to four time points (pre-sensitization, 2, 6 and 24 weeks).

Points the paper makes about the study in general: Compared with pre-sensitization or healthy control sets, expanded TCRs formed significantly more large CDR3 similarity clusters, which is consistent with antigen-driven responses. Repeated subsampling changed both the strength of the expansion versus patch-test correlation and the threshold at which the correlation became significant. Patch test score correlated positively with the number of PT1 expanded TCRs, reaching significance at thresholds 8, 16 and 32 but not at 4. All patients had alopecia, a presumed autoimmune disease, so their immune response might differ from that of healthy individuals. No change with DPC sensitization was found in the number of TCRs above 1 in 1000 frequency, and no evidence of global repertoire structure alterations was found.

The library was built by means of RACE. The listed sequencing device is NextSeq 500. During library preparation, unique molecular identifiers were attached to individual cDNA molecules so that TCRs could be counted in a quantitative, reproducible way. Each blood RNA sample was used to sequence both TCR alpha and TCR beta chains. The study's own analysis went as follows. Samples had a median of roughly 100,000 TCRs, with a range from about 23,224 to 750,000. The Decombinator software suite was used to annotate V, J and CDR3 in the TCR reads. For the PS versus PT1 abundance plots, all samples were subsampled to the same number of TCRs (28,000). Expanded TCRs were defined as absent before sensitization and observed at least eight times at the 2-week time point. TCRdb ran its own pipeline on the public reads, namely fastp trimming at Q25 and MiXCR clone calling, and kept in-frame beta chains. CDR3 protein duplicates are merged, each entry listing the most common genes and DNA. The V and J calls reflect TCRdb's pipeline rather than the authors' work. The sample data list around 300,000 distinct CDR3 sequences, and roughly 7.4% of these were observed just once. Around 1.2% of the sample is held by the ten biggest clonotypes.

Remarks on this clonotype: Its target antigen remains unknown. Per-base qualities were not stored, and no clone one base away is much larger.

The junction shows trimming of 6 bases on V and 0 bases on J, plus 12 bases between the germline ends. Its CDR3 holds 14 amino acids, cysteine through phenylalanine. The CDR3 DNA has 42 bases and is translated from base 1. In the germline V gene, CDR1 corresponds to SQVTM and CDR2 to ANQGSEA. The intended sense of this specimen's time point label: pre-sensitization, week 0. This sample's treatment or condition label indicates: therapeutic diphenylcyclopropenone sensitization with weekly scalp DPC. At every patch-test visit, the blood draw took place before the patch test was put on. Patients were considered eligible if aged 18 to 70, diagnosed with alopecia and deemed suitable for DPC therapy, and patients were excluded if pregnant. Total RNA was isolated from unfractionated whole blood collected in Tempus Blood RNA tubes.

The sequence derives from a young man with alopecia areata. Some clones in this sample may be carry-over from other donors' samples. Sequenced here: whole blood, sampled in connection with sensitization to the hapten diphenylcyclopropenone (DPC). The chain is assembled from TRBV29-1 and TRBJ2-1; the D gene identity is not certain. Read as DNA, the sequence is TGCAGCGTGGGTACAGCTAGCTCCTACAATGAGCAGTTCTTC. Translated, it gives CSVGTASSYNEQFF.